Listed here are 8 T cell receptor beta chains from one sample, sequenced in a study of OX40 agonist ivuxolimab in advanced cancers. Here immunoSEQ multiplex PCR was the method, and the copy in TCRdb shows in-frame clones only, minus some. The sample records about 12,000 clones, approximately 80% being singletons. Sequenced material: CD4+ or CD8+ T cells sorted from blood, taken in a trial of the OX40 agonist ivuxolimab. The receptors come from an adult with an advanced solid tumor such as melanoma, head and neck, liver or kidney cancer.

This clone was seen more than once but under ten times. The chain carries TRBV7-9 and TRBJ2-7; a possible D gene is TRBD1 (5 bases). The germline gives CDR1 SEHNR, CDR2 FQNEAQ (reference sequence). The CDR3 consists of 15 residues. V lost 4 bases to trimming and J lost 4 bases, with 17 bases between them. CDR3 amino acids: CASSSKKTVLYEQYF. The DNA of the CDR3 is TGTGCCAGCAGCTCAAAAAAGACAGTCCTATACGAGCAGTACTTC.

The chain employs TRBV5-6 and TRBJ1-2; 9 bases align to TRBD1. V was pared by 4 bases and J by 0 bases, with 10 bases of the junction left unmatched. The germline gives CDR1 SGHDT, CDR2 YYEEEE. The CDR3 consists of 17 residues. DNA of the CDR3: TGTGCCAGCAGCCCAGTGGGACAGGGACCGTCTAACTATGGCTACACCTTC. It yields the protein CASSPVGQGPSNYGYTF.

By share, this clone ranks as large. The chain carries TRBV5-1 and TRBJ1-1; no clear D gene. The CDR3 length is 15 residues. CDR1 SGHRS and CDR2 YFSETQ come from the germline V gene. The ends were cut back, 2 bases at V and 1 base at J, with 12 bases in the middle. CDR3 nucleotides: TGCGCCAGCAGCTTAGGGTCATACTCGAACACTGAAGCTTTCTTT. Translated: CASSLGSYSNTEAFF.

This chain links TRBV29-1 with TRBJ2-2; weak D call: TRBD2 (5 bases). V was pared by 6 bases and J by 8 bases, with 10 bases between. The CDR3 is 11 residues long. Germline V gene lookup returns CDR1 SQVTM and CDR2 ANQGSEA. The CDR3 is CSVRGSGELFF. CDR3 nucleotide sequence: TGCAGCGTGAGAGGGAGTGGGGAGCTGTTTTTT.

This clone appeared a few times. V and J are TRBV11-2 and TRBJ1-2; a possible D gene is TRBD1 (5 bases). Germline assignment: CDR1 SGHAT and CDR2 FQNNGV. The CDR3 has 12 amino acids. V lost 0 bases to trimming and J lost 7 bases, with 6 bases between them. The CDR3, as DNA: TGTGCCAGCAGCTTAGATGGGACTGGCTACACCTTC. This encodes CASSLDGTGYTF.

This chain uses TRBV28 with TRBJ1-1; D is ambiguous. The CDR3 is made up of 11 amino acids. The V end was cut by 3 bases, the J end by 4 bases, with 3 bases between. The germline CDR1 and CDR2 sequences are MDHEN and SYDVKM. CDR3 coding DNA: TGTGCCAGCAGTTTTGGCACTGAAGCTTTCTTT. It encodes CASSFGTEAFF.

V usage is TRBV7-9 and J usage is TRBJ2-1; D uncertain. Per germline, CDR1 SEHNR and CDR2 FQNEAQ (reference sequence). Between the trimmed V and J ends, which lost 1 base and 2 bases, there was a span of 6 bases. The CDR3 runs 14 residues. As DNA, the CDR3 is TGTGCCAGCAGCTTAGTCGGAGCCTACAATGAGCAGTTCTTC. Amino acids: CASSLVGAYNEQFF.

The chain has TRBV12-5 and TRBJ2-7; D is uncertain. Germline V gene sequence: CDR1 LGHNT, CDR2 FRNRAP. There are 15 residues in the CDR3. V dropped 2 bases and J dropped 0 bases, with 11 bases sitting between them. CDR3 nucleotide sequence: TGTGCTAGTGGTTTGTTCGGGTCCCTCTCCTACGAGCAGTACTTC. It translates to CASGLFGSLSYEQYF.